What follows are 5 T cell receptor beta chains derived from one specimen sequenced in a study of shared clonotypes between healthy human individuals. Sequenced by immunoSEQ multiplex PCR; TCRdb stores in-frame clones only, minus some. The sample yields roughly 700,000 clones, approximately 79% seen once. The sequenced sample was memory CD4+ T cells sorted from blood. Specified subset: CD45RA-negative fraction. These receptors were collected from a woman aged 25 to 39 in good health.

This clone turned up a few times. The CDR3 here is CASSRGQVRNQPQHF. DNA of the CDR3: TGTGCCAGCAGCCGGGGACAGGTGCGCAATCAGCCCCAGCATTTT. The gene calls are TRBV7-2 and TRBJ1-5; 8 bases line up with TRBD1. Losses at the gene ends were 5 bases for V and 2 bases for J; bases not matched to a gene: 5. The germline gives CDR1 SGHTA, CDR2 FQGNSA. The CDR3 covers 15 residues.

Concerning this clone: This CDR3 is also generated by other DNA sequences in the sample. The V call is TRBV6-5, the J call TRBJ2-3; D might be TRBD1 (6 bases). The CDR3 totals 16 residues. Germline CDR1 reads MNHEY; CDR2 reads SVGAGI. V was clipped by 0 bases and J by 5 bases, with 15 bases between them. The CDR3 is CASSYSSGRGGDTQYF. The CDR3 bases are TGTGCCAGCAGTTACTCGTCGGGGAGAGGGGGAGATACGCAGTATTTT.

On this clone itself: Other DNA sequences of this sample code for an identical CDR3. This sequence joins TRBV19 and TRBJ1-1; D perhaps matches TRBD1 (6 bases). The germline CDR1 and CDR2 sequences are LNHDA and SQIVND (reference sequence). This CDR3 has 13 residues. V was pared by 7 bases and J by 0 bases, with 9 bases between. CDR3 DNA sequence: TGTGCCAGTAAGGACAGTATGAACACTGAAGCTTTCTTT. This translates into CASKDSMNTEAFF. The full variable domain, with the rest looked up from reference TRBV19 and TRBJ1-1, is DGGITQSPKYLFRKEGQNVTLSCEQNLNHDAMYWYRQDPGQGLRLIYYSQIVNDFQKGDIAEGYSVSREKKESFPLTVTSAQKNPTAFYLCASKDSMNTEAFFGQGTRLTVV.

V and J are TRBV5-1 and TRBJ2-6; 9 positions match TRBD1. The V and J ends lost 5 bases and 0 bases, in that order; junction bases with no gene match: 12. Germline assignment: CDR1 SGHRS and CDR2 YFSETQ. There are 19 residues in the CDR3. The CDR3 bases are TGCGCCAGCAGGGGACAGGGTCTATCCCCTCTCTCTGGGGCCAACGTCCTGACTTTC. Encoded protein: CASRGQGLSPLSGANVLTF.

This sequence joins TRBV28 and TRBJ1-2; possibly TRBD1 for D (6 bases). CDR1 MDHEN and CDR2 SYDVKM come from the germline V gene. V was trimmed by 4 bases and J by 8 bases, leaving 14 bases between them. The CDR3 spans 13 residues. The CDR3 DNA reads as TGTGCCAGCAGTTATGGCAGGGGTCGGGGCTACACCTTC. This encodes CASSYGRGRGYTF.